The 17 T cell receptor beta chains presented below share a single source sample, sequenced in a study of blood T cell repertoires in COVID-19. Only in-frame clones appear in the TCRdb table, and some are missing; sequencing was by immunoSEQ multiplex PCR. This table has 250,000 to 350,000 clones, roughly 80% appearing once. Sequencing was done on a sample of peripheral blood. Receptors were obtained from a person aged 65 to 79 with COVID-19, enrolled during active disease.

The chain has TRBV27 and TRBJ1-4; D is perhaps TRBD1 (5 bases). This CDR3 contains 13 residues. Germline values: CDR1 MNHEY, CDR2 SMNVEV (reference sequence). V dropped 6 bases and J dropped 4 bases, with 9 bases sitting between them. CDR3 nucleotide sequence: TGTGCCAGCAGCCGACAGTTTAATGAAAAACTGTTTTTT. The encoded protein is CASSRQFNEKLFF.

This clone appeared a single time. V is TRBV28 and J is TRBJ2-7; TRBD1 aligns across 8 bases. This CDR3 contains 14 residues. V dropped 4 bases and J dropped 5; count of bases not matched to a gene: 7. Germline assignment: CDR1 MDHEN and CDR2 SYDVKM. CDR3 in amino acids: CASSWGDRSNEQYF. The DNA of the CDR3 is TGTGCCAGCAGTTGGGGGGACAGGTCTAACGAGCAGTACTTC. Full variable domain (missing parts from reference TRBV28 and TRBJ2-7): DVKVTQSSRYLVKRTGEKVFLECVQDMDHENMFWYRQDPGLGLRLIYFSYDVKMKEKGDIPEGYSVSREKKERFSLILESASTNQTSMYLCASSWGDRSNEQYFGPGTRLTVT.

This chain's CDR3 is CASSLAALAGVSIKETQYF. As DNA, the CDR3 is TGTGCCAGCAGCTTGGCCGCCCTAGCGGGGGTTTCGATCAAAGAGACCCAGTACTTC. The V gene is TRBV5-4, the J gene TRBJ2-5; 10 nucleotides match TRBD2. Trimming removed 0 bases from V and 3 bases from J; junction bases left unmatched: 14. CDR1 is SGHNT, CDR2 YYREEE, per germline (reference sequence). The CDR3 runs to 19 residues. Full variable domain (missing parts from reference TRBV5-4 and TRBJ2-5): ETGVTQSPTHLIKTRGQQVTLRCSSQSGHNTVSWYQQALGQGPQFIFQYYREEENGRGNFPPRFSGLQFPNYSSELNVNALELDDSALYLCASSLAALAGVSIKETQYFGPGTRLLVL.

The chain recombines TRBV19 with TRBJ1-5; D remains ambiguous. Trimming took off 5 bases at V and 2 bases at J, with 7 bases between the two ends. In germline, CDR1 is LNHDA, CDR2 SQIVND (reference sequence). This CDR3 is 13 amino acids long. As DNA, the CDR3 is TGTGCCAGTAGTGTGACACGCAATCAGCCCCAGCATTTT. Protein product: CASSVTRNQPQHF.

The rearrangement links TRBV7-8 to TRBJ2-2; 9 bases fit TRBD2. Trimming removed 5 bases from V and 6 bases from J; junction bases left unmatched: 10. Germline V gives CDR1 SGHVS, CDR2 FQNEAQ. There are 16 residues in the CDR3. CDR3: CASSLRRLAGSGELFF. The DNA for the CDR3 is TGTGCCAGCAGCCTTAGAAGGCTAGCGGGGTCCGGGGAGCTGTTTTTT.

The rearrangement joins TRBV4-3 to TRBJ2-1; 8 bases fit TRBD2. This CDR3 contains 16 residues. J gave up 4 bases and V 2 bases, and 7 bases lay outside the gene matches. The germline V gene encodes CDR1 LGHNA and CDR2 YSLEER. Written as DNA, the CDR3 is TGCGCCAGCAGCCAACGGGGGGGTGGATCTTACAATGAGCAGTTCTTC. Protein: CASSQRGGGSYNEQFF.

The V and J genes are TRBV19 and TRBJ2-5; unclear D gene. CDR3 length: 12 residues. The germline CDR1 and CDR2 sequences are LNHDA and SQIVND (reference sequence). The germline V and J ends were trimmed by 3 bases and 3 bases, with 5 bases remaining between them. The CDR3 DNA reads as TGTGCCAGTAGTATTGGAGAAGAGACCCAGTACTTC. Translation gives CASSIGEETQYF.

V and J are TRBV19 and TRBJ1-5, with a tentative D call TRBD1 (6 bases). The V gene's germline CDR1 is LNHDA and CDR2 SQIVND (reference sequence). The V gene lost 4 bases and the J gene lost 4 bases, with 11 bases spanning the gap. CDR3 length: 14 residues. The CDR3 DNA reads as TGTGCCAGTAGTAGTGGGGGACAAAATCAGCCCCAGCATTTT. Translating it yields CASSSGGQNQPQHF.

The chain couples TRBV7-3 to TRBJ2-2; D not certain. With 6 bases removed from V and 0 bases from J, the gap between germline ends came to 14 bases. Per the germline V gene, CDR1 is SGHTA and CDR2 is FQGTGA. The CDR3 length is 16 residues. CDR3 loop: CASRRHRDTNTGELFF. In DNA, the CDR3 is TGTGCCAGCAGACGCCACAGAGATACGAACACCGGGGAGCTGTTTTTT.

The chain is built from TRBV4-2 and TRBJ2-1; a possible D gene is TRBD1 (5 bases). V shed 0 bases and J shed 5 bases, with 8 bases lying between them. The CDR3 contains 14 residues. Germline V gives CDR1 LGHNA, CDR2 YNFKEQ. CDR3 region: CASSQDGRDNEQFF. CDR3 DNA sequence: TGTGCCAGCAGCCAAGATGGCAGGGACAATGAGCAGTTCTTC.

The chain combines TRBV6-1 with TRBJ1-1; D unclear. CDR3 length: 16 amino acids. Trimming left V 0 bases short and J 2 bases short, with 13 bases between. Germline V gene sequence: CDR1 MNHNS, CDR2 SASEGT. CDR3 region: CASSEALQVENTEAFF. Written as DNA, the CDR3 is TGTGCCAGCAGTGAAGCGCTTCAGGTGGAAAACACTGAAGCTTTCTTT.

This clone showed up just a few times. The rearrangement joins TRBV12-3 or TRBV12-4 to TRBJ2-7, with D maybe TRBD2 (5 bases). The CDR3 runs to 13 residues. Trimming took off 3 bases at V and 5 bases at J, with 11 bases between the two ends. This chain's CDR3 is CASSFASPNEQYF. The CDR3 region has the DNA TGTGCCAGCAGTTTCGCTAGCCCCAACGAGCAGTACTTC.

The chain joins TRBV4-1 to TRBJ1-3; 11 bases are a match to TRBD1. CDR3 length: 16 amino acids. The germline V gene has CDR1 MGHRA and CDR2 YSYEKL. J lost 6 bases, V lost 1 base, and 5 bases had no gene match. As DNA, the CDR3 is TGCGCCAGCAGCCAAGTGCGTGGACAGGGGGCAAACACCATATATTTT. It specifies CASSQVRGQGANTIYF.

The chain couples TRBV7-2 to TRBJ2-2; the D gene is possibly TRBD2 (6 bases). Per germline, CDR1 SGHTA and CDR2 FQGNSA. V was cut by 6 bases and J by 5 bases, with 10 bases left in between. The CDR3 runs to 13 residues. The CDR3 is CASRAGGTGELFF. The CDR3 nucleotides read TGTGCCAGCAGAGCGGGTGGGACCGGGGAGCTGTTTTTT.

V gene TRBV2 combines with J gene TRBJ2-4, with a possible D match to TRBD1 (5 bases). Germline CDR1 is SNHLY and CDR2 is FYNNEI. V was pared by 7 bases and J by 8 bases, with 12 bases between. This CDR3 has 12 residues. The CDR3 here is CASKGLFDIQYF. Here the CDR3 DNA reads TGTGCCAGCAAGGGGTTATTCGACATTCAGTACTTC.

This clone was observed a single time. The V call is TRBV29-1, the J call TRBJ2-1, with D perhaps TRBD1 (6 bases). Germline CDR1 SQVTM, CDR2 ANQGSEA. V lost 7 bases to trimming and J lost 9 bases, with 13 bases between them. This CDR3 is built from 11 residues. The CDR3 sequence is CSGTTGSEQFF. CDR3 nucleotide sequence: TGCAGCGGTACAACAGGGAGTGAGCAGTTCTTC.

The chain combines TRBV7-9 with TRBJ2-5; the match to TRBD2 covers 8 bases. The V and J ends lost 7 bases and 2 bases, in that order; junction bases with no gene match: 12. CDR1 and CDR2 (germline): SEHNR, FQNEAQ (reference sequence). There are 16 residues in the CDR3. The CDR3 spells CASIGERGGSQETQYF. The CDR3 bases are TGTGCCAGCATCGGAGAACGGGGGGGTAGTCAAGAGACCCAGTACTTC.